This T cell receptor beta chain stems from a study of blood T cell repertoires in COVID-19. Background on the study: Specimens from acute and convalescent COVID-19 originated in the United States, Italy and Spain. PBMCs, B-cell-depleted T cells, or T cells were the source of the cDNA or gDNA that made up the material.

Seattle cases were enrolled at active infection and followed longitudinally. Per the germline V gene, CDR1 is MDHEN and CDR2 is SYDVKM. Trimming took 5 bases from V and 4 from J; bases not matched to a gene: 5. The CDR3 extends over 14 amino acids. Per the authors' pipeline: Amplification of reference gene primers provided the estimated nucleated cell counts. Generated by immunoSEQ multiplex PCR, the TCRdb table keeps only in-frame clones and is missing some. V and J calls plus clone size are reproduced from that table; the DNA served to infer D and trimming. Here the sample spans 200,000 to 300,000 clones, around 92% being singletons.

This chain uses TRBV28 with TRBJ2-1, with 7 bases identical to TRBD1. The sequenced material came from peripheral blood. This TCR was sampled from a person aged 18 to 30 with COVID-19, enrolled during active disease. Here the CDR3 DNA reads TGTGCCAGCAGTGAGGGACAGCTTTACAATGAGCAGTTCTTC. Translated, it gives CASSEGQLYNEQFF.